This T cell receptor (beta chain) was captured by sequencing in a study of T cell responses to AZD1222 COVID-19 vaccine. Study background: Second doses at about 4 or about 12 weeks were pooled.

Study-wide findings and caveats: The peak T cell response came first, and repertoires were sampled only after it. With dominance at 160-218 and 743-854, vaccine-associated CD4 TCRs spanned spike.

The V and J ends lost 3 bases and 4 bases, in that order; junction bases with no gene match: 2. The CDR3 is 13 residues long. TCRdb's table, derived via immunoSEQ multiplex PCR, lists solely in-frame clones and lacks some. The sample has 70,000 or so clones; 88% are singletons. Concerning this clone: Its antigen is undetermined.

The chain is built from TRBV12-3 or TRBV12-4 and TRBJ1-1, with 7 bases fitting TRBD1. The receptor's source is an adult in good health. Sequenced material: peripheral blood, taken on day 0 of AZD1222 vaccination. CDR3: CASSFAGGTEAFF. Here the CDR3 DNA reads TGTGCCAGCAGTTTCGCAGGGGGCACTGAAGCTTTCTTT.